A selection of T cell receptor beta chains follows, all from one sample in a study of human T cells and chemical hapten exposure. MiXCR, run by TCRdb on the RACE reads, gives a single entry per CDR3 protein. The sample shows more than 45,000 distinct CDR3 sequences, around 12% of them seen only once. Here the sequenced sample was whole blood, taken in connection with sensitization to the hapten diphenylcyclopropenone (DPC). These receptors originate from a man aged 25-45 years with alopecia areata. Some clones in this sample may be carry-over from other donors' samples. Each CDR3 is given with its conserved first and last residue. The D gene is left open where the match is weak. Where a row states a size, it is once, few, many or the class of an expanded clone; other rows omit it.

d_call,j_call,v_call,clone_size,cdr3_aa,cdr3_nt
NA,TRBJ2-3,TRBV29-1,many,CSVVQQDTQYF,TGCAGCGTTGTCCAGCAGGATACGCAGTATTTT
TRBD2,TRBJ2-1,TRBV9,few,CASSVDLAGGPAKFF,TGTGCCAGCAGCGTAGATCTCGCGGGGGGGCCTGCGAAGTTCTTC
NA,TRBJ2-3,TRBV7-6,many,CASSFDFSTDTQYF,TGTGCCAGCAGCTTCGACTTTAGCACAGATACGCAGTATTTT
TRBD1,TRBJ1-2,TRBV6-4,few,CASRDRGTRGYTF,TGTGCCAGCAGGGACAGGGGAACGCGTGGCTACACCTTC
NA,TRBJ1-1,TRBV27,NA,CASSLRGGAEAFF,TGTGCCAGCAGTTTACGGGGGGGGGCTGAAGCTTTCTTT
TRBD2,TRBJ2-1,TRBV4-1,many,CASSQDGGGGAPSRYNEQFF,TGCGCCAGCAGCCAAGATGGAGGCGGGGGGGCCCCATCGCGCTACAATGAGCAGTTCTTC
TRBD1,TRBJ1-2,TRBV18,many,CASSPQGAHGYTF,TGTGCCAGCTCACCACAGGGGGCGCATGGCTACACCTTC
TRBD1,TRBJ2-7,TRBV19,NA,CASGTGGYEQYF,TGTGCCAGCGGGACAGGGGGCTACGAGCAGTACTTC
NA,TRBJ2-6,TRBV28,few,CASNVGGSGANVLTF,TGTGCCAGCAACGTGGGAGGCTCTGGGGCCAACGTCCTGACTTTC
NA,TRBJ1-5,TRBV7-9,NA,CASSPGASNQPQHF,TGTGCCAGCAGCCCAGGTGCAAGCAATCAGCCCCAGCATTTT